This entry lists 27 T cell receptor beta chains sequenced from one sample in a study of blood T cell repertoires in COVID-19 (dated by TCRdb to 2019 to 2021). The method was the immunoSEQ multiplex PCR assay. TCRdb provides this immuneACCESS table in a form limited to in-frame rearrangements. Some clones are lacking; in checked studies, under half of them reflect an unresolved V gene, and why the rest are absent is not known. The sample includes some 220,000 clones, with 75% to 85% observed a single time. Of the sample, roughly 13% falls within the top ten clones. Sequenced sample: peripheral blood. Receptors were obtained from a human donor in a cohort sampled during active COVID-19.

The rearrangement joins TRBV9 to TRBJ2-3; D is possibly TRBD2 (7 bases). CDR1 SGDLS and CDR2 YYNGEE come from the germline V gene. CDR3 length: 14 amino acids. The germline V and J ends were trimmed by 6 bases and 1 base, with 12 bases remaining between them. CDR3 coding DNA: TGTGCCAGCATGGGGGAGGGGGGCACAGATACGCAGTATTTT. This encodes CASMGEGGTDTQYF.

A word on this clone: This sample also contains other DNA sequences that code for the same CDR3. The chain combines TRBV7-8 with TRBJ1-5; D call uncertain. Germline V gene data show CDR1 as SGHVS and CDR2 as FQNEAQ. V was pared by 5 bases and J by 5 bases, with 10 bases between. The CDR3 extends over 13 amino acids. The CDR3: CASSRDRDQPQHF. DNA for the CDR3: TGTGCCAGCAGCCGCGATAGAGATCAGCCCCAGCATTTT.

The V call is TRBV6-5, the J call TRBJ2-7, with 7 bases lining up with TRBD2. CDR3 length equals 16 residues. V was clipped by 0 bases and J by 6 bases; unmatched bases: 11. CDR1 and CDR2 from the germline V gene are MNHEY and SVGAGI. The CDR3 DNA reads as TGTGCCAGCAGTTACTCCGGGGGGAGGGAATTAGCCGAGCAGTACTTC. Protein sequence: CASSYSGGRELAEQYF.

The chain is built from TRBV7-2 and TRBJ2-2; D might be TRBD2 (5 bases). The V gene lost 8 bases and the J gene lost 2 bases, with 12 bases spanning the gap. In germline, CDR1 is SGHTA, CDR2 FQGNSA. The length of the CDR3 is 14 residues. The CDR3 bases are TGTGCCAGCGGGGAGACCCCCAACACCGGGGAGCTGTTTTTT. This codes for CASGETPNTGELFF. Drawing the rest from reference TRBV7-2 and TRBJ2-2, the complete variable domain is GAGVSQSPSNKVTEKGKDVELRCDPISGHTALYWYRQSLGQGLEFLIYFQGNSAPDKSGLPSDRFSAERTGGSVSTLTIQRTQQEDSAVYLCASGETPNTGELFFGEGSRLTVL.

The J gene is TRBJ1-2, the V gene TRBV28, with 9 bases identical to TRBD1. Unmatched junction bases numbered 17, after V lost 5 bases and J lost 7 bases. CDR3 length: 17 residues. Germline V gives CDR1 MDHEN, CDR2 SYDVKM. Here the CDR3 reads CASSTPIRTGAGFGYTF. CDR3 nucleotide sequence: TGTGCCAGCAGTACTCCCATACGGACAGGGGCAGGCTTTGGCTACACCTTC.

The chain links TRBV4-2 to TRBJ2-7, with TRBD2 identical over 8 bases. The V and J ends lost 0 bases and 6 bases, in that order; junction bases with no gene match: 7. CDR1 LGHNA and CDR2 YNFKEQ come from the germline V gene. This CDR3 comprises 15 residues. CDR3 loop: CASSQEIAGRSEQYF. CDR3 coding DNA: TGTGCCAGCAGCCAAGAAATAGCGGGACGCTCCGAGCAGTACTTC.

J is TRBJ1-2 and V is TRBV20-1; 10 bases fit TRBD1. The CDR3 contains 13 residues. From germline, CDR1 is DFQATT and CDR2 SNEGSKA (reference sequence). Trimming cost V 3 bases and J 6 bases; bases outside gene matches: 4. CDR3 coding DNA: TGCAGTGCTAGTGAAGGGACAGGGGATGGCTACACCTTC. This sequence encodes CSASEGTGDGYTF.

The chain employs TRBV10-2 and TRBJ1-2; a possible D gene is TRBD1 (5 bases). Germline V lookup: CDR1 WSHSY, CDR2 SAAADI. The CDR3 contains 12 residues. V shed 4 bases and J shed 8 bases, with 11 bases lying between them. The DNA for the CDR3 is TGCGCCAGCAGTGCCAACAGGATAGGCTACACCTTC. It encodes CASSANRIGYTF.

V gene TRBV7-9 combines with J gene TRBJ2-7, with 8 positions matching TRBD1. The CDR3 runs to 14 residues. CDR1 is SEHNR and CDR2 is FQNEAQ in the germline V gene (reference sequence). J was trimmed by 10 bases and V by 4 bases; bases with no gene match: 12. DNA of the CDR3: TGTGCCAGCAGCTCCCGCGTGGGTACAGGGGGACAGTACTTC. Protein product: CASSSRVGTGGQYF.

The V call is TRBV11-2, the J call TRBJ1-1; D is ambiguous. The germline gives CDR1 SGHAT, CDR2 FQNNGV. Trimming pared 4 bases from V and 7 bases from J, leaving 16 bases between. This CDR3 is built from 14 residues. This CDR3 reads CASSSPLFLSEAFF. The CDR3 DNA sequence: TGTGCCAGCAGCTCCCCATTATTCCTAAGTGAAGCTTTCTTT.

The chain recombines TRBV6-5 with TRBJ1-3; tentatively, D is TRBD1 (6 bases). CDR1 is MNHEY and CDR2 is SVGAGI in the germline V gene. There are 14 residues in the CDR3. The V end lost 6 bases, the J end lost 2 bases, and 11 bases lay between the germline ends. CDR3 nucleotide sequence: TGTGCCAGCAGGCGGGGGCCTCCTGGAAACACCATATATTTT. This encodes CASRRGPPGNTIYF.

The CDR3 region has the DNA TGTGCCAGCTCACCACCGGGACAGACTCCCTATGGCTACACCTTC. Amino acid sequence: CASSPPGQTPYGYTF. This chain joins TRBV18 and TRBJ1-2; TRBD1 agrees at 7 bases. Per the germline V gene, CDR1 is KGHSH and CDR2 is LQKENI. The CDR3 length is 15 residues. The trim removed 0 bases at V and 4 bases at J, leaving 5 bases unmatched.

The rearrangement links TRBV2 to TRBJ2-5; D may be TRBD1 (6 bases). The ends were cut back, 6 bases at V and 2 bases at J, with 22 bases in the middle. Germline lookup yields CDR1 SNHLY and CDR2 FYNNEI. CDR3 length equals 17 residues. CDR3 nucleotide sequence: TGTGCCAGCAGGTCCGGGACACAATGGTTGGGACAAGAGACCCAGTACTTC. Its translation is CASRSGTQWLGQETQYF.

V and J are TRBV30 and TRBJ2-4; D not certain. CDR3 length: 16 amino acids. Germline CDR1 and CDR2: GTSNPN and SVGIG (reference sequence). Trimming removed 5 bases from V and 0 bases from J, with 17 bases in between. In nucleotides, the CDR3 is TGTGCCTGGGGTACCCTCTCTACTATAGCCAAAAACATTCAGTACTTC. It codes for CAWGTLSTIAKNIQYF.

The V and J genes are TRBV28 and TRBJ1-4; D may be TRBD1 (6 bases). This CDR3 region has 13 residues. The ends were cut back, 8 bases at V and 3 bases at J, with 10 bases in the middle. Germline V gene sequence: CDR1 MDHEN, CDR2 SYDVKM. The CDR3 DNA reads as TGTGCCAGCCGGGGGGCATCTAATGAAAAACTGTTTTTT. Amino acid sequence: CASRGASNEKLFF.

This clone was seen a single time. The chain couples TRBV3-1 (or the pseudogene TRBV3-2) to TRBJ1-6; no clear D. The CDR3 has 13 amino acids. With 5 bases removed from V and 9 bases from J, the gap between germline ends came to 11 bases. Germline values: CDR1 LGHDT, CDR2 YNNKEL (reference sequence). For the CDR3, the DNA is TGTGCCAGCAGCTCCCACCTAGGTTCACCCCTCCACTTT. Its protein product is CASSSHLGSPLHF.

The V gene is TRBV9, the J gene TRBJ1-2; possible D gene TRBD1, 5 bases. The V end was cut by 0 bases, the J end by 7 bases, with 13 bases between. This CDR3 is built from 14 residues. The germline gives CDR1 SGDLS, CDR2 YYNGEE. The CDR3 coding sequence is TGTGCCAGCAGCGTAGACTTAACAGGCATTGGCTACACCTTC. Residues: CASSVDLTGIGYTF.

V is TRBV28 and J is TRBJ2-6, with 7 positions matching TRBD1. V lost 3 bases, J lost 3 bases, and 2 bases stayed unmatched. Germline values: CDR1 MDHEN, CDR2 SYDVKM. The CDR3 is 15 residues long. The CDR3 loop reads CASSFDRVGANVLTF. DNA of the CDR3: TGTGCCAGCAGTTTCGACAGGGTTGGGGCCAACGTCCTGACTTTC.

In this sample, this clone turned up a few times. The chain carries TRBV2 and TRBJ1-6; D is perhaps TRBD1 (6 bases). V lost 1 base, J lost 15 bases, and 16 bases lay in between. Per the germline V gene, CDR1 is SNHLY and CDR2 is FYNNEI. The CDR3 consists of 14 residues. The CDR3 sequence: CASSEVPGAYSLHF. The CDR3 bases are TGTGCCAGCAGTGAAGTCCCAGGGGCCTATAGCCTCCACTTT.

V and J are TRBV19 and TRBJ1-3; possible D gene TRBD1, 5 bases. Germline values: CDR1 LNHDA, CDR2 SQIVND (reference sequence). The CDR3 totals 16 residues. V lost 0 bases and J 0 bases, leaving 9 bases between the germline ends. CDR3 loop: CASSIEPTDSGNTIYF. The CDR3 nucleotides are TGTGCCAGTAGTATAGAGCCGACAGACTCTGGAAACACCATATATTTT.

CDR3 amino acids: CASSNGQGFDQPQHF. The DNA for the CDR3 is TGTGCCAGTAGTAACGGACAGGGGTTCGATCAGCCCCAGCATTTT. The chain carries TRBV19 and TRBJ1-5; 9 nucleotides match TRBD1. Unmatched junction bases numbered 6, after V lost 4 bases and J lost 5 bases. This CDR3 comprises 15 residues. Germline-derived CDR1 and CDR2 are LNHDA and SQIVND (reference sequence).

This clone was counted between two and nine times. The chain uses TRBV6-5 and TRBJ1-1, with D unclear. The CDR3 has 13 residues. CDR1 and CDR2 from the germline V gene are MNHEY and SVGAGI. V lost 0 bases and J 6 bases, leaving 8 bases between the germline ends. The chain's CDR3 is CASSYSRVAEAFF. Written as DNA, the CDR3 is TGTGCCAGCAGTTACTCGAGGGTAGCTGAAGCTTTCTTT.

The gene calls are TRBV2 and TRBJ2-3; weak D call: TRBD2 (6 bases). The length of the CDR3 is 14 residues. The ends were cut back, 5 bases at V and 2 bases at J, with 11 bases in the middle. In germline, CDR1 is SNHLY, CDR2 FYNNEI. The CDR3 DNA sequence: TGTGCCAGCAGTTACAGCGGGTACACAGATACGCAGTATTTT. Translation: CASSYSGYTDTQYF.

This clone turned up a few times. CDR3 sequence reads: CASSFNRQYGYTF. Written as DNA, the CDR3 is TGTGCCAGCAGTTTCAACAGGCAATATGGCTACACCTTC. V gene TRBV12-3 or TRBV12-4 combines with J gene TRBJ1-2, with D maybe TRBD1 (5 bases). The CDR3 length is 13 residues. Trimming removed 3 bases from V and 5 bases from J, with 10 bases in between.

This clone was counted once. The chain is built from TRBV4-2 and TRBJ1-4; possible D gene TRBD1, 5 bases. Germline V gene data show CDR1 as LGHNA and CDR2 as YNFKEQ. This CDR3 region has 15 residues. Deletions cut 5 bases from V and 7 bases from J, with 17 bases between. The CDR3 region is CASSSFDSPGEKLFF. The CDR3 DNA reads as TGTGCCAGCAGCTCCTTTGACAGCCCGGGTGAAAAACTGTTTTTT.

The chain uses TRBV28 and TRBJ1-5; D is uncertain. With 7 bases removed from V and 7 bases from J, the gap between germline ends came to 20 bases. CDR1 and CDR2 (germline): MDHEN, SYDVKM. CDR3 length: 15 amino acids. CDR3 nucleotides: TGTGCCAGCAACATTGTACGATCTCCGAACCAGCCCCAGCATTTT. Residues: CASNIVRSPNQPQHF.

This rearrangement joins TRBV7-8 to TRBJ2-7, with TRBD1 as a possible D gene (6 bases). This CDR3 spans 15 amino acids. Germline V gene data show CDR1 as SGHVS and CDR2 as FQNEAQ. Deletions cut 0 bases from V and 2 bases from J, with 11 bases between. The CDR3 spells CASSLALAGAYEQYF. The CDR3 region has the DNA TGTGCCAGCAGCTTAGCGTTGGCAGGGGCCTACGAGCAGTACTTC. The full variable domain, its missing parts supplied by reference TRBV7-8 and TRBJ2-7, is GAGVSQSPRYKVAKRGQDVALRCDPISGHVSLFWYQQALGQGPEFLTYFQNEAQLDKSGLPSDRFFAERPEGSVSTLKIQRTQQEDSAVYLCASSLALAGAYEQYFGPGTRLTVT.